This entry is about one TCR beta chain. These data belong to a study of OX40 agonist ivuxolimab in advanced cancers. Across the whole study: Dose-escalation subjects each had hepatocellular carcinoma, melanoma, renal cell or head and neck cancer.

The protocol was immunoSEQ multiplex PCR, while the TCRdb copy is restricted to in-frame clones and leaves out a portion. The sample holds about 70,000 clones; roughly 89% are singletons and the top ten take approximately 3%. The CDR3 extends over 14 amino acids. V was clipped by 6 bases and J by 0 bases, with 12 bases between them. CDR1 SEHNR and CDR2 FQNEAQ come from the germline V gene (reference sequence). Sequences were derived from CD4+ or CD8+ T cells sorted from blood, sampled in a trial of the OX40 agonist ivuxolimab. This clonotype was sampled from an adult with an advanced solid tumor such as melanoma, head and neck, liver or kidney cancer. The J gene is TRBJ2-7, the V gene TRBV7-9, with TRBD1 as a possible D gene (6 bases). For the CDR3, the DNA is TGTGCCAGCAGTCGAAGGACAGCCTCCTACGAGCAGTACTTC. This sequence encodes CASSRRTASYEQYF.